This entry lists 32 T cell receptor beta chains sequenced from one sample in a study of spatial heterogeneity in lung cancer. Time point meaning: blood at routine non-recurrence follow-up after resection. One entry per CDR3 protein, called by TCRdb with MiXCR from the 5' RACE reads. The table includes roughly 24,000 distinct CDR3 sequences, 9% to 10% detected once. Sequences were derived from PBMCs, sampled at follow-up. These receptors were taken from a male donor with early-stage non-small cell lung cancer.

The chain uses TRBV12-5 and TRBJ2-2, with a tentative D call TRBD1 (6 bases). Germline-derived CDR1 and CDR2 are LGHNT and FRNRAP. The CDR3 has 13 residues. Trimming removed 5 bases from V and 7 bases from J, with 11 bases in between. The CDR3, as DNA: TGTGCTAGTGGTCAGAAACAGGGCGGGGAGCTGTTTTTT. Residues: CASGQKQGGELFF.

This clonotype was detected a few times. The chain uses TRBV6-6 and TRBJ1-5; TRBD1 is a possible D gene (5 bases). The germline V gene has CDR1 MNHNY and CDR2 SVGAGI (reference sequence). The CDR3 totals 14 residues. V lost 5 bases and J 3 bases, leaving 11 bases between the germline ends. The CDR3 protein is CASSPDSFNQPQHF. DNA of the CDR3: TGTGCCAGCAGTCCAGACAGCTTCAATCAGCCCCAGCATTTT.

The sample holds many counts of this clonotype. This chain links TRBV20-1 with TRBJ1-2; 9 bases align to TRBD1. The germline V gene has CDR1 DFQATT and CDR2 SNEGSKA (reference sequence). V was clipped by 5 bases and J by 4 bases; unmatched bases: 5. This CDR3 comprises 13 residues. CDR3 protein: CSAGDREGYGYTF. The CDR3 DNA follows: TGCAGTGCTGGGGACAGGGAGGGCTATGGCTACACCTTC.

The sample holds a few counts of this clonotype. V gene TRBV2 combines with J gene TRBJ2-7; TRBD2 might be the D (5 bases). Trimming took 3 bases from V and 1 from J, leaving 13 bases between them. There are 15 residues in the CDR3. In germline, CDR1 is SNHLY, CDR2 FYNNEI. CDR3 amino acids: CASSENYEGSYEQYF. The CDR3 DNA sequence: TGTGCCAGCAGTGAGAACTACGAGGGATCCTACGAGCAGTACTTC.

This clonotype has a count of ten or more. The CDR3 region has the DNA TGTGCCAGCAGCTTAACAGAGAGGTCCCACTACGAGCAGTACTTC. This encodes CASSLTERSHYEQYF. The chain couples TRBV5-5 to TRBJ2-7; no firm D call. Germline CDR1 and CDR2: SGHKS and YYEKEE (reference sequence). This CDR3 is built from 15 residues. Between the trimmed V and J ends, which lost 2 bases and 3 bases, there was a span of 15 bases.

This clonotype was seen repeatedly, ten times or more. This chain uses TRBV20-1 with TRBJ1-2; D is perhaps TRBD1 (6 bases). CDR1 is DFQATT, CDR2 SNEGSKA, per germline (reference sequence). Trimming took 3 bases from V and 7 from J, leaving 12 bases between them. This CDR3 is built from 12 residues. CDR3 sequence (DNA): TGCAGTGCTAGTACAGGGAACGGTGGCTACACCTTC. Amino acids: CSASTGNGGYTF.

The V gene is TRBV25-1, the J gene TRBJ1-2; 9 nucleotides agree with TRBD1. CDR1 is MGHDK, CDR2 SYGVNS, per germline. After removal of 1 base from V and 5 bases from J, the junction contained 5 bases not matched to a gene. This CDR3 spans 15 amino acids. CDR3 bases: TGTGCCAGCAGTGAATCAGCGACAGGGGGATATGGCTACACCTTC. Its translation is CASSESATGGYGYTF.

This clonotype was seen many times. The rearrangement uses TRBV4-2 and TRBJ1-1, with D unclear. Germline CDR1 reads LGHNA; CDR2 reads YNFKEQ. V was cut by 0 bases and J by 6 bases, with 5 bases left in between. The CDR3 length is 12 residues. This chain's CDR3 is CASSQDRAEAFF. The CDR3 nucleotides read TGTGCCAGCAGCCAAGATCGGGCTGAAGCTTTCTTT.

The chain uses TRBV20-1 and TRBJ2-3; 7 positions match TRBD1. V shed 4 bases and J 3 bases; nucleotides not matched to a gene: 4. Germline assignment: CDR1 DFQATT and CDR2 SNEGSKA (reference sequence). The CDR3 has 13 residues. CDR3 in amino acids: CSANLDRTDTQYF. CDR3 bases: TGCAGTGCTAACCTGGACAGGACAGATACGCAGTATTTT.

This clonotype was observed a few times. The rearrangement links TRBV25-1 to TRBJ2-2, with 8 nucleotides matching TRBD1. This CDR3 is built from 16 residues. Germline trimming cut 6 bases from V and 4 bases from J; bases unmatched to any gene: 10. In germline, CDR1 is MGHDK, CDR2 SYGVNS. CDR3 coding DNA: TGTGCCAGCAGCGACTTCGGACAGGGCGGCACCGGGGAGCTGTTTTTT. It specifies CASSDFGQGGTGELFF. The full variable domain, its missing parts supplied by reference TRBV25-1 and TRBJ2-2, is EADIYQTPRYLVIGTGKKITLECSQTMGHDKMYWYQQDPGMELHLIHYSYGVNSTEKGDLSSESTVSRIRTEHFPLTLESARPSHTSQYLCASSDFGQGGTGELFFGEGSRLTVL.

The chain couples TRBV5-4 to TRBJ1-1; maybe TRBD1 (6 bases). Germline CDR1 and CDR2: SGHNT and YYREEE (reference sequence). Trimming cost V 9 bases and J 1 base, with 22 bases left between them. The CDR3 is made up of 16 amino acids. CDR3: CATQQGALITNTEAFF. The CDR3 DNA is TGTGCCACTCAACAGGGAGCACTCATTACGAACACTGAAGCTTTCTTT.

This clonotype was seen many times. The chain combines TRBV6-6 with TRBJ1-2, with TRBD1 matching 9 bases. The CDR3 is 17 amino acids. Germline V gene data show CDR1 as MNHNY and CDR2 as SVGAGI (reference sequence). Losses at the gene ends were 0 bases for V and 2 bases for J; bases not matched to a gene: 7. CDR3 sequence (DNA): TGTGCCAGCAGTTACTCTAGTCGGGACAGGGAAAACTATGGCTACACCTTC. Translating it yields CASSYSSRDRENYGYTF.

This clonotype was observed many times. This chain connects TRBV7-2 to TRBJ1-1, with D unclear. Trimming removed 2 bases from V and 6 bases from J, with 13 bases in between. In germline, CDR1 is SGHTA, CDR2 FQGNSA. This CDR3 comprises 14 residues. CDR3 nucleotide sequence: TGTGCCAGCAGCTTAAGAAGGGAGTCGTCTGAAGCTTTCTTT. Its translation is CASSLRRESSEAFF.

The chain links TRBV7-9 to TRBJ2-7; perhaps D is TRBD1 or TRBD2 (5 bases each). Deletions cut 5 bases from V and 3 bases from J, with 17 bases between. CDR1 and CDR2 (germline): SEHNR, FQNEAQ (reference sequence). This CDR3 spans 15 amino acids. CDR3 nucleotide sequence: TGTGCCAGCAGCCCACAGGTTCCCGAGGGCTACGAGCAGTACTTC. Its protein is CASSPQVPEGYEQYF.

This chain links TRBV4-3 with TRBJ2-1, with 10 bases identical to TRBD2. This CDR3 comprises 15 residues. CDR1 is LGHNA, CDR2 YSLEER, per germline. J lost 6 bases, V lost 1 base, and 3 bases had no gene match. The DNA of the CDR3 is TGCGCCAGCAGCCAAGTTAGCGGGGGGCCCAATGAGCAGTTCTTC. It yields the protein CASSQVSGGPNEQFF.

In its sample, this clonotype was seen a few times. The chain is built from TRBV29-1 and TRBJ2-7; no clear D. Germline V gene data show CDR1 as SQVTM and CDR2 as ANQGSEA. Trimming pared 1 base from V and 2 bases from J, leaving 9 bases between. CDR3 length equals 13 residues. The CDR3 spells CSVEADNAYEQYF. The DNA for the CDR3 is TGCAGCGTTGAAGCCGACAATGCCTACGAGCAGTACTTC.

V usage is TRBV10-3 and J usage is TRBJ2-2; D may be TRBD1 (5 bases). Trimming removed 6 bases at V and 5 bases at J, with 13 bases between. CDR1 is ENHRY and CDR2 is SYGVKD in the germline V gene. The CDR3 runs 14 residues. This CDR3 reads CAIRGQAGTGELFF. The CDR3 DNA reads TGTGCCATCAGGGGGCAAGCCGGGACCGGGGAGCTGTTTTTT.

This clonotype was picked up many times. The V and J genes are TRBV12-3 or TRBV12-4 and TRBJ2-2; D is unresolved. V lost 7 bases, J lost 5 bases, and 5 bases lay in between. The CDR3 is made up of 11 amino acids. CDR3 loop: CASTLTGELFF. The CDR3 region has the DNA TGTGCCAGCACCCTGACCGGGGAGCTGTTTTTT.

There are a few counts of this clonotype. V is TRBV2 and J is TRBJ2-2, with D hard to call. CDR3 size: 15 residues. V lost 2 bases to trimming and J lost 4 bases, with 11 bases between them. Germline V gene data show CDR1 as SNHLY and CDR2 as FYNNEI. CDR3 nucleotides: TGTGCCAGCAGTGAATTGGGGTTTGGCACCGGGGAGCTGTTTTTT. Residues: CASSELGFGTGELFF.

This clonotype was recorded at least ten times. In DNA form, the CDR3 reads TGTGCCAGCAGTACAGGGCTCGTCTATGGCTACACCTTC. Residues: CASSTGLVYGYTF. This chain connects TRBV6-2 or TRBV6-3 to TRBJ1-2, with D perhaps matching TRBD1 (6 bases). Trimming removed 5 bases at V and 4 bases at J, with 11 bases between. The CDR3 is 13 amino acids. Looked up from germline, CDR1 is MNHEY and CDR2 is SVGEGT.

In this sample, this clonotype turned up a few times. V usage is TRBV29-1 and J usage is TRBJ2-5; TRBD1 is a possible D gene (6 bases). CDR1 and CDR2 from the germline V gene are SQVTM and ANQGSEA. V was trimmed by 8 bases and J by 2 bases, leaving 9 bases between them. This CDR3 region has 11 residues. This CDR3 is CSIGQQETQYF. DNA of the CDR3: TGCAGCATTGGACAGCAAGAGACCCAGTACTTC.

CDR3 in amino acids: CASSPVTDRGIYEQYF. The CDR3 DNA reads TGTGCCAGCAGTCCGGTCACGGACAGGGGAATATACGAGCAGTACTTC. This chain uses TRBV28 with TRBJ2-7, with 9 bases matching TRBD1. This CDR3 contains 16 residues. The ends lost 5 bases at V and 4 bases at J; junction bases unmatched: 12. Germline lookup yields CDR1 MDHEN and CDR2 SYDVKM.

The chain recombines TRBV19 with TRBJ1-2, with D perhaps matching TRBD1 (5 bases). This CDR3 region has 12 residues. V shed 7 bases and J shed 7 bases, with 13 bases lying between them. CDR1 is LNHDA, CDR2 SQIVND, per germline (reference sequence). CDR3 amino acids: CASNGRDSGYTF. DNA for the CDR3: TGTGCCAGTAACGGACGGGACTCTGGCTACACCTTC. Filled out from reference TRBV19 and TRBJ1-2, the complete variable domain reads DGGITQSPKYLFRKEGQNVTLSCEQNLNHDAMYWYRQDPGQGLRLIYYSQIVNDFQKGDIAEGYSVSREKKESFPLTVTSAQKNPTAFYLCASNGRDSGYTFGSGTRLTVV.

This chain uses TRBV29-1 with TRBJ2-3; maybe TRBD2 (6 bases). The CDR3 loop spans 14 amino acids. CDR1 and CDR2 (germline): SQVTM, ANQGSEA. V lost 2 bases and J 2 bases, leaving 11 bases between the germline ends. Written as DNA, the CDR3 is TGCAGCGTTGAAATAGGCGGGGTCACAGATACGCAGTATTTT. It codes for CSVEIGGVTDTQYF.

This clonotype came up many times. This chain joins TRBV29-1 and TRBJ1-1; D is possibly TRBD1 (6 bases). The V end lost 6 bases, the J end lost 5 bases, and 16 bases lay between the germline ends. The germline gives CDR1 SQVTM, CDR2 ANQGSEA. The CDR3 runs 13 residues. The CDR3, as DNA: TGCAGCGTCCTGGGGGGGCGAGGGACTGAAGCTTTCTTT. Amino acid sequence: CSVLGGRGTEAFF. Full variable domain (outside the CDR3, taken from reference TRBV29-1 and TRBJ1-1): SAVISQKPSRDICQRGTSLTIQCQVDSQVTMMFWYRQQPGQSLTLIATANQGSEATYESGFVIDKFPISRPNLTFSTLTVSNMSPEDSSIYLCSVLGGRGTEAFFGQGTRLTVV.

This clonotype was found a few times. The V gene is TRBV2, the J gene TRBJ2-7, with 12 bases lining up with TRBD2. The CDR3 sequence is 14 residues long. The ends lost 4 bases at V and 6 bases at J; junction bases unmatched: 4. Germline V CDR1 and CDR2: SNHLY, FYNNEI. The CDR3 here is CASSGTSGAGEQYF. The DNA of the CDR3 is TGTGCCAGCAGTGGGACTAGCGGGGCGGGCGAGCAGTACTTC.

The V gene is TRBV5-6, the J gene TRBJ2-3; weak D call: TRBD1 (5 bases). Trimming took 2 bases from V and 1 from J, leaving 14 bases between them. The germline CDR1 and CDR2 sequences are SGHDT and YYEEEE. The CDR3 runs 16 residues. The DNA of the CDR3 is TGTGCCAGCAGCTTCCGTCAGGGCTTGGGCACAGATACGCAGTATTTT. This sequence encodes CASSFRQGLGTDTQYF.

This clonotype turned up a few times. The chain uses TRBV30 and TRBJ2-1; D not resolved. Germline V CDR1 and CDR2: GTSNPN, SVGIG (reference sequence). With 0 bases removed from V and 0 bases from J, the gap between germline ends came to 12 bases. This CDR3 is 16 amino acids long. DNA for the CDR3: TGTGCCTGGAGTGTAAACTCGACCGTCTCCTACAATGAGCAGTTCTTC. Residues: CAWSVNSTVSYNEQFF.

This clonotype was counted at least ten times. The chain recombines TRBV27 with TRBJ1-3; 8 nucleotides line up with TRBD1. CDR3 length: 14 amino acids. The V segment lost 5 bases and the J segment 8 bases; nucleotides outside the gene matches: 8. CDR1 MNHEY and CDR2 SMNVEV come from the germline V gene (reference sequence). This chain's CDR3 is CASSHTGGDDTIYF. In nucleotides, the CDR3 is TGTGCCAGCAGTCACACAGGGGGTGACGACACCATATATTTT.

V gene TRBV5-1 combines with J gene TRBJ2-3; 12 bases map to TRBD2. CDR3 length: 17 amino acids. The V gene end was trimmed by 4 bases and the J gene end by 5 bases; junction bases not matched to a gene: 11. Germline lookup yields CDR1 SGHRS and CDR2 YFSETQ. The CDR3 loop reads CASSRSSSGGVVDTQYF. CDR3 sequence (DNA): TGCGCCAGCAGCCGATCCTCTAGCGGGGGGGTTGTAGATACGCAGTATTTT.

This clonotype was counted ten times or more. The chain combines TRBV2 with TRBJ1-2; 12 bases match TRBD1. Germline V gene lookup returns CDR1 SNHLY and CDR2 FYNNEI. V lost 6 bases and J lost 7; bases outside the gene matches: 6. The CDR3 extends over 14 amino acids. The CDR3 DNA reads as TGTGCCAGCAGGCCGGGACAGGGGGCCGGTGGCTACACCTTC. Its protein product is CASRPGQGAGGYTF.

This clonotype was recorded at least ten times. The chain couples TRBV7-9 to TRBJ1-2; D ambiguous. Looked up from germline, CDR1 is SEHNR and CDR2 is FQNEAQ (reference sequence). Trimming took off 0 bases at V and 3 bases at J, with 2 bases between the two ends. The length of the CDR3 is 12 residues. This chain's CDR3 is CASSLADYGYTF. In nucleotides, the CDR3 is TGTGCCAGCAGCTTAGCCGACTATGGCTACACCTTC.